What follows describes a single T cell receptor (beta chain). Antigen specificity is unknown. From germline, CDR1 is ENHRY and CDR2 SYGVKD. This CDR3 is 16 amino acids long. This specimen belongs to a study of monozygotic twins with inflammatory bowel disease. Making each TCR library took around 3.5 ug of total RNA. Researchers used template switching to add UMIs featuring a 6-nucleotide sample barcode. No DNA is given; TCRdb re-called the 5' RACE reads and lists each CDR3 protein once. This table holds about 110,000 distinct CDR3 sequences. Study-wide results and caveats: Reduced clonotype sharing with other individuals was observed in IBD patients relative to healthy twins, especially with disease activity. Twin concordance left repertoire similarity unchanged, with limited power a possible explanation for this lack of difference.

Sequencing input: blood. This receptor was identified in a human donor with ulcerative colitis or Crohn's disease, or a healthy co-twin of an affected twin (not recorded which). The chain employs TRBV10-3 and TRBJ2-5; the D call from TCRdb, TRBD2, cannot be confirmed without DNA. This chain's CDR3 is CAIRGGTSGNQETQYF.